This is a list of T cell receptor beta chains from one sample in a study of blood T cells in healthy people across ages. TCRdb reanalysed the 5' RACE reads using MiXCR and keeps one entry per CDR3 protein. The profile covers almost 800,000 distinct CDR3 sequences, with 58% appearing a single time and 20% to 25% taken by the ten largest. Sequenced material: blood. These receptor sequences come from a young man in good health. The CDR3 runs from the conserved cysteine through the conserved F or W. The D gene is left open where the match is weak. Size is stated for part of the rows, as once, few or many counts, or as a class when the clone is expanded.

TRBV6-5	TRBJ2-3	TRBD2	.	18	CASSSPTIAGTPTDTQYF	TGTGCCAGCAGTTCACCGACCATAGCGGGGACACCCACAGATACGCAGTATTTT
TRBV12-3/TRBV12-4	TRBJ2-5	TRBD2	few	16	CASSFSAGGPQETQYF	TGTGCCAGCAGTTTTTCAGCGGGAGGACCCCAAGAGACCCAGTACTTC
TRBV7-2	TRBJ1-4	.	few	13	CASSLTTNEKLFF	TGTGCCAGCAGCTTAACAACTAATGAGAAACTGTTTTTT
TRBV7-2	TRBJ2-7	TRBD1	few	16	CASSLHMNRGNNEQYF	TGTGCCAGCAGCTTACATATGAACAGGGGAAACAACGAGCAGTACTTC
TRBV2	TRBJ2-5	.	.	15	CASRATATIQETQYF	TGTGCCAGCAGGGCGACAGCCACAATCCAAGAGACCCAGTACTTC
TRBV7-2	TRBJ2-7	.	few	14	CASSAQGGSYEQYF	TGTGCCAGCAGCGCGCAGGGTGGCTCCTACGAGCAGTACTTC
TRBV20-1	TRBJ2-5	.	few	14	CSAVDQRRGETQYF	TGCAGTGCTGTGGACCAACGCCGGGGAGAGACCCAGTACTTC
TRBV7-2	TRBJ2-7	.	.	13	CASSRDLAYERYF	TGTGCCAGCAGTAGGGACTTGGCCTACGAGCGGTACTTC
TRBV12-3/TRBV12-4	TRBJ1-2	.	few	14	CASRRVGTAYGYTF	TGTGCCAGCAGGAGAGTAGGGACCGCCTATGGCTACACCTTC
TRBV6-1	TRBJ2-7	TRBD1	.	13	CASMRQGVYEQYF	TGTGCCAGCATGCGACAGGGGGTCTACGAGCAGTACTTC
TRBV20-1	TRBJ2-7	.	.	15	CSARDLQGISYEQYF	TGCAGTGCTAGAGATTTACAGGGAATCTCCTACGAGCAGTACTTC
TRBV6-5	TRBJ2-1	.	.	18	CASSYAGLQSDFGNEQFF	TGTGCCAGCAGTTACGCTGGTCTACAATCGGATTTTGGCAATGAGCAGTTCTTC
TRBV12-3/TRBV12-4	TRBJ1-4	.	.	15	CASSFRGLPYEKLFF	TGTGCCAGCAGTTTCCGGGGGTTGCCTTATGAAAAACTGTTTTTT
TRBV18	TRBJ2-3	.	.	17	CASSLTRGDLPTDTRYF	TGTGCCAGCTCGCTAACCCGCGGGGATCTCCCCACAGATACGCGGTATTTT
TRBV24-1	TRBJ2-1	.	.	17	CATSDEIPTGGDNEQFF	TGTGCCACCAGTGACGAAATTCCGACAGGAGGGGACAATGAGCAGTTCTTC
TRBV7-2	TRBJ2-3	TRBD2	.	16	CASGRPRGGITDTQYF	TGTGCCAGCGGTCGCCCTCGCGGGGGGATCACAGATACGCAGTATTTT
TRBV12-3/TRBV12-4	TRBJ2-7	TRBD2	.	14	CASTYGLADYEQYF	TGTGCCAGCACCTATGGACTAGCAGATTACGAGCAGTACTTC